Listed below are T cell receptor beta chains from one sample, sequenced in a study of shared T cell receptors in the human thymus. The method was immunoSEQ multiplex PCR; TCRdb's version includes in-frame clones alone and lacks a portion of them. The sample lists over 450,000 clones, 75% to 80% occurring once. The sample was also linked to a second study, of human thymus T cells.

The material sequenced was thymocytes. The receptors originated from a boy under three years old with a congenital heart defect. CDR3s include the opening cysteine and the closing phenylalanine or tryptophan. The D gene is left open where the match is weak. Only part of the rows carry a size: once, few, many, or a class if the clone is expanded.

TGTGCCAGCAGTCTGACAGGGGGCTGGAGCAATCAGCCCCAGCATTTT	CASSLTGGWSNQPQHF	TRBJ1-5	TRBV28	TRBD1	.
TGTGCCAGCAGCTTGCGGGCCAGCGGGGGGAACAGCTCCTACGAGCAGTACTTC	CASSLRASGGNSSYEQYF	TRBJ2-7	TRBV5-4	TRBD2	.
TGTGCCTGGAGCCTAGGAAGATCGGTCGGGGAGCTGTTTTTT	CAWSLGRSVGELFF	TRBJ2-2	TRBV30	.	once
TGTGCCAGCAGCCCCACGGACAGGGCCAACGAGCAGTACTTC	CASSPTDRANEQYF	TRBJ2-7	TRBV7-8	TRBD1	.
TGCGCCAGCAGCCAAGATCGAGGGAGTAGGGCAGATACGCAGTATTTT	CASSQDRGSRADTQYF	TRBJ2-3	TRBV4-3	.	few
TGTGCCAGCAGCTTAGGAAGGTCCCCCCAGGGGGAGCAGTACTTC	CASSLGRSPQGEQYF	TRBJ2-7	TRBV7-2	.	.
TGCGCCAGCAGCCCCGGGACTAGCGGGAGGGCCGGTACCTCCTACGAGCAGTACTTC	CASSPGTSGRAGTSYEQYF	TRBJ2-7	TRBV10-1	TRBD2	few
TGTGCCAGCAGCCCCGGACAGGTTAATGAAAAACTGTTTTTT	CASSPGQVNEKLFF	TRBJ1-4	TRBV7-9	TRBD1	.
TGCGCCAGCAGCCTCCCTCCGACCTCCGGGACTAGCGGGTACGAGCAGTACTTC	CASSLPPTSGTSGYEQYF	TRBJ2-7	TRBV5-1	TRBD2	.
TGTGCCAGCTATTCAGGTCCCTACAATGAGCAGTTCTTC	CASYSGPYNEQFF	TRBJ2-1	TRBV6-5	.	.
TGTGCCATCAGTGAGCCGCGACAGGGGAGGAACGAGCAGTACTTC	CAISEPRQGRNEQYF	TRBJ2-7	TRBV10-3	TRBD1	.
TGTGCCAGCAGCCACCCGGGACTCGAGCAGTTCTTC	CASSHPGLEQFF	TRBJ2-1	TRBV5-4	.	.
TGTGCCATCAGGGGGGCCGAGGGCCAAGAGACCCAGTACTTC	CAIRGAEGQETQYF	TRBJ2-5	TRBV10-3	.	once
TGTGCCAGCTCACCGGGGAGAATAGGGGGCAATAGCACTGAAGCTTTCTTT	CASSPGRIGGNSTEAFF	TRBJ1-1	TRBV18	TRBD1	.
TGTGCCAGCAGCTTAATCCAGGGGGCGATCTATGGCTACACCTTC	CASSLIQGAIYGYTF	TRBJ1-2	TRBV7-2	TRBD1	.
TGTGCCATCAGTGAGTCTAAGGGAACAGGGTATGGCTACACCTTC	CAISESKGTGYGYTF	TRBJ1-2	TRBV10-3	.	.
TGTGCCAGCAGCTTAGCACCGGGACTAGCGGGAGGACTCTACGAGCAGTACTTC	CASSLAPGLAGGLYEQYF	TRBJ2-7	TRBV7-2	TRBD2	.
TGTGCCAGCAGCTTAGTGTCCCGGGACAGCCCGTATGGCTACACCTTC	CASSLVSRDSPYGYTF	TRBJ1-2	TRBV7-8	TRBD1	few
TGCGCCAGCAGCCAAGAGAACGGAGTCTATGGCTACACCTTC	CASSQENGVYGYTF	TRBJ1-2	TRBV4-1	.	once
TGTGCCAGCAGCCACCGAAGGACTAGCGGGAGGGCCCCTACGAACACCGGGGAGCTGTTTTTT	CASSHRRTSGRAPTNTGELFF	TRBJ2-2	TRBV14	TRBD2	few
TGTGCCAGCAGCTTAGAACTAGCGGGACAGGATGAGCAGTTCTTC	CASSLELAGQDEQFF	TRBJ2-1	TRBV11-3	TRBD2	once
TGTGCCAGCAGCCAAGATCAGGGGACCGACACTGAAGCTTTCTTT	CASSQDQGTDTEAFF	TRBJ1-1	TRBV14	.	.
TGTGCCAGCAGCTTAGCGCTAACGGCGGGCCCCTTCTACGAGCAGTACTTC	CASSLALTAGPFYEQYF	TRBJ2-7	TRBV11-1	.	once
TGTGCTAGTGGTCCCCCCCCTAGCGAGCCCTACGAGCAGTACTTC	CASGPPPSEPYEQYF	TRBJ2-7	TRBV12-5	.	.
TGCGCCAGCAGCGCGACATGGACTAGCGGGAGGCTTAGCACAGATACGCAGTATTTT	CASSATWTSGRLSTDTQYF	TRBJ2-3	TRBV5-1	TRBD2	.
TGTGCCAGCAGATCCGGGCGGGATGCGGGCAATCAGCCCCAGCATTTT	CASRSGRDAGNQPQHF	TRBJ1-5	TRBV2	.	.
TGCGCCAGCAGCTTGTTGGCCCCGGGTAAGGACGAGCAGTACTTC	CASSLLAPGKDEQYF	TRBJ2-7	TRBV5-1	.	.
TGTGCCAGCAGCTTCCCCCGGGACAGGGTTGGGGAGCAGTTCTTC	CASSFPRDRVGEQFF	TRBJ2-1	TRBV13	TRBD1	.
TGTGCCAGCAGCTTGGACAGAAACACAGATACGCAGTATTTT	CASSLDRNTDTQYF	TRBJ2-3	TRBV11-2	.	.
TGTGCCAGCAGGCACGGGACAGGGATTGAGGGTGGCTACACCTTC	CASRHGTGIEGGYTF	TRBJ1-2	TRBV6-5	TRBD1	once
TGTGCCAGCAGTTTGGAGAGGACCCAGTACTTC	CASSLERTQYF	TRBJ2-5	TRBV28	.	.
TGTGCCAGCAGTTTATGCAAGCGGGGGTACAATGAGCAGTTCTTC	CASSLCKRGYNEQFF	TRBJ2-1	TRBV27	TRBD2	.
TGTGCCACCAGCAGAGATCAGGCGGGAGTCTACAATGAGCAGTTCTTC	CATSRDQAGVYNEQFF	TRBJ2-1	TRBV15	TRBD2	few
TGTGCCAGCAGTCAGGGAGGGGTGGCCTCTGGAAACACCATATATTTT	CASSQGGVASGNTIYF	TRBJ1-3	TRBV7-6	.	.
TGTGCCAGCAGTACTGACGTGATTCTGGGGGGCTCTGGGGCCAACGTCCTGACTTTC	CASSTDVILGGSGANVLTF	TRBJ2-6	TRBV7-2	.	few
TGTGCCAGCCTTCCCCGTCGACAGGGGGCTTGGGAGCAGTACTTC	CASLPRRQGAWEQYF	TRBJ2-7	TRBV6-1	TRBD1	.
TGTGCCAGCAGCCCGGGGACTAGCGGGAGGGTCTACGAGCAGTACTTC	CASSPGTSGRVYEQYF	TRBJ2-7	TRBV7-2	TRBD2	few
TGTGCCAGCAGCTTATTATCCCCAGCTAACTATGGCTACACCTTC	CASSLLSPANYGYTF	TRBJ1-2	TRBV7-2	.	.
TGTGCCAGCAGTTTACTGGGGGAGGGAGATACGCAGTATTTT	CASSLLGEGDTQYF	TRBJ2-3	TRBV27	TRBD2	.
TGTGCCAGCCGTCTAGCGGGATGGATCAATGAGCAGTTCTTC	CASRLAGWINEQFF	TRBJ2-1	TRBV25-1	TRBD2	.
TGTGCCAGCAGTTGGAGGACAGGGGGTGAAAAACTGTTTTTT	CASSWRTGGEKLFF	TRBJ1-4	TRBV6-6	TRBD1	.
TGTGCCTCCGGGGACTATACGCAGTATTTT	CASGDYTQYF	TRBJ2-3	TRBV10-3	.	.
TGTGCCAGCAGCCAAGCTAGCGGCCCCAGCGAGACCCAGTACTTC	CASSQASGPSETQYF	TRBJ2-5	TRBV4-2	TRBD2	.
TGTGCCAGCAGTTGCGGGACAGTTGACACCGGGGAGCTGTTTTTT	CASSCGTVDTGELFF	TRBJ2-2	TRBV6-6	.	.
TGTGCCAGCAGCAAAGGGGACAGGGGGCTGGAGGCTTTCTTT	CASSKGDRGLEAFF	TRBJ1-1	TRBV21-1	.	.
TGTGCCAGCAGCGCCGGGACTAGCGGTAGACCTTTTGGCGAGCAGTACTTC	CASSAGTSGRPFGEQYF	TRBJ2-7	TRBV9	TRBD2	.